This is a list of T cell receptor beta chains from one sample in a study of shared clonotypes between healthy human individuals. The method was immunoSEQ multiplex PCR; TCRdb's version includes in-frame clones alone and lacks a portion of them. The data contain millions of clones, around nine tenths of them singletons. The specimen was naive CD4+ T cells sorted from blood. These receptors all stem from a man aged 18 to 29 in good health. CDR3s include the opening cysteine and the closing phenylalanine or tryptophan. A D gene is named only where the DNA matches it firmly. Clone size is stated in some rows and not others, as once, few, many or a class when expanded.

>NA|TRBV10-1|TRBJ2-7|NA
CASSFGSTFSYEQYF
>TRBD1|TRBV7-9|TRBJ1-3|NA
CASSAQGLGNTIYF
>NA|TRBV29-1|TRBJ1-1|NA
CSVSRGSEAFF
>NA|TRBV19|TRBJ2-3|NA
CASRGLHTDTQYF
>TRBD1|TRBV14|TRBJ2-7|NA
CASSQRTGSRYEQYF
>TRBD2|TRBV5-6|TRBJ2-3|NA
CASSLGTSGTDTQYF
>NA|TRBV7-2|TRBJ2-1|once
CASSPGPADNEQFF
>NA|TRBV5-1|TRBJ2-5|NA
CASTYGSQETQYF
>TRBD1|TRBV4-1|TRBJ1-1|NA
CASSYPDRGGTEAFF
>NA|TRBV27|TRBJ2-7|NA
CASSLASSYEQYF
>NA|TRBV21-1|TRBJ2-7|NA
CASSLCREPSYEQYF
>NA|TRBV7-9|TRBJ2-2|NA
CASRSNRDTGELFF
>NA|TRBV23-1|TRBJ1-6|NA
CASSQSRHNLHF
>NA|TRBV28|TRBJ2-3|once
CASSSPWVSGTDTQYF
>TRBD2|TRBV30|TRBJ2-2|NA
CAWSIGLAGGQYTGELFF
>NA|TRBV6-1|TRBJ1-4|NA
CASSEQDYEKLFF
>NA|TRBV5-1|TRBJ2-1|NA
CASSLERPWQDEQFF
>TRBD1|TRBV5-6|TRBJ1-2|once
CASSAGTASNYGYTF
>NA|TRBV27|TRBJ1-6|NA
CASSFGHVNSPLHF
>TRBD1|TRBV6-1|TRBJ2-3|NA
CASSELQGVDTQYF
>TRBD2|TRBV6-5|TRBJ2-4|NA
CASSYSGGRGKNIQYF
>NA|TRBV2|TRBJ2-7|NA
CASSEATYEQYF
>TRBD2|TRBV19|TRBJ2-5|NA
CASTETGGQETQYF
>TRBD1|TRBV2|TRBJ2-7|NA
CASSDGTAFYEQYF
>NA|TRBV9|TRBJ2-5|NA
CASSPVWGEQETQYF
>TRBD2|TRBV6-5|TRBJ2-5|NA
CASSSNLAGGETQYF
>NA|TRBV7-9|TRBJ2-2|NA
CASSSQRVGTGELFF
>TRBD1|TRBV19|TRBJ1-2|NA
CASSISGQAFYGYTF
>NA|TRBV10-3|TRBJ2-2|NA
CAISDLPPDTGELFF
>TRBD1|TRBV6-1|TRBJ1-3|NA
CASSAGTGVSSGNTIYF
>NA|TRBV2|TRBJ2-6|NA
CASSGNGANVLTF
>TRBD1|TRBV15|TRBJ2-7|once
CATSRDRGQGFYEQYF
>NA|TRBV2|TRBJ2-5|NA
CASSEVSHQETQYF
>NA|TRBV7-8|TRBJ2-7|NA
CASSLPATYEQYF
>NA|TRBV28|TRBJ2-6|NA
CASSSLGRVPGANVLTF
>NA|TRBV4-1|TRBJ1-4|NA
CASSQDGAANEKLFF
>TRBD2|TRBV19|TRBJ2-7|NA
CASTTSGRGGSYEQYF
>TRBD1|TRBV6-5|TRBJ1-1|NA
CASNPGQGGAEAFF
>TRBD2|TRBV11-2|TRBJ2-3|NA
CASSLSRERLNTQYF
>NA|TRBV6-6|TRBJ1-5|NA
CASSGLGYDQPQHF
>NA|TRBV6-6|TRBJ1-5|NA
CASSYESGGHQPQHF
>NA|TRBV13|TRBJ2-1|once
CASSPPPGQDEQFF
>TRBD2|TRBV6-5|TRBJ2-7|NA
CASSSSGGSYEQYF
>NA|TRBV19|TRBJ1-2|once
CASSIDRWPARNGYTF
>NA|TRBV28|TRBJ1-1|NA
CASSRQQPEAFF
>TRBD2|TRBV6-5|TRBJ2-7|NA
CATSRGTSGLYEQYF
>NA|TRBV28|TRBJ2-7|NA
CASSHSPKYEQYF
>TRBD1|TRBV4-3|TRBJ1-2|NA
CASSQGIGGNYGYTF